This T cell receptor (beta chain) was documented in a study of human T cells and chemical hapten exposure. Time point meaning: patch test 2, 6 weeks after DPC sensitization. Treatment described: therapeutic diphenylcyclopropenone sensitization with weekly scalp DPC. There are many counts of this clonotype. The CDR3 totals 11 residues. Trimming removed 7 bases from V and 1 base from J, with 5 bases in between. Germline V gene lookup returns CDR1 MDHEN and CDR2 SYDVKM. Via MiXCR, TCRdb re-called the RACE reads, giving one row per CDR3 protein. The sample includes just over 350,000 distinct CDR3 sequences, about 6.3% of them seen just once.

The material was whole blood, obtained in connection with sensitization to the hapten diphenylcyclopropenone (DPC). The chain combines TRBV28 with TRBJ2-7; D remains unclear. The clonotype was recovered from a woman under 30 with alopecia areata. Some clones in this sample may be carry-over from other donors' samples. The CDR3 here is CASKGSYEQYF. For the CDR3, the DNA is TGTGCCAGCAAAGGGTCCTACGAGCAGTACTTC. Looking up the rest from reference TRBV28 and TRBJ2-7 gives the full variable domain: DVKVTQSSRYLVKRTGEKVFLECVQDMDHENMFWYRQDPGLGLRLIYFSYDVKMKEKGDIPEGYSVSREKKERFSLILESASTNQTSMYLCASKGSYEQYFGPGTRLTVT.